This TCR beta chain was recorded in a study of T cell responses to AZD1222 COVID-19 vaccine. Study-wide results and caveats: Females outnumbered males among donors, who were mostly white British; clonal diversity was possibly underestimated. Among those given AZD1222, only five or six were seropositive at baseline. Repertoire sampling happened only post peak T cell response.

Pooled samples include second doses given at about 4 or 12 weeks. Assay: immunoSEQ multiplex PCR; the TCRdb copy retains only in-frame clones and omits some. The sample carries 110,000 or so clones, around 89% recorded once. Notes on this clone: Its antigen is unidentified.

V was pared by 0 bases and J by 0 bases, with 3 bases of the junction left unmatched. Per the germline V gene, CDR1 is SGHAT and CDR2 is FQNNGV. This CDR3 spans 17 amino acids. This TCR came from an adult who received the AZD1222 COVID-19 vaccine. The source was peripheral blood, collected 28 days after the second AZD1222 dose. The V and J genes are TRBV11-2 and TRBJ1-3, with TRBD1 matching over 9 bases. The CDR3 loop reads CASSLDTGQGSGNTIYF. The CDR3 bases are TGTGCCAGCAGCTTAGACACGGGACAGGGCTCTGGAAACACCATATATTTT.